The sequence of this TCR beta chain was determined in a study of blood T cell repertoires in COVID-19. Study-level information: Samples of COVID-19 (acute and convalescent) were obtained from the United States, Italy and Spain.

Original handling: Amplifying reference gene primers gave estimates of nucleated cell counts. Clones were sequenced by immunoSEQ multiplex PCR, and TCRdb holds only the in-frame ones, with some missing. V, J and clone size derive from that table, while D and trimming were established from the DNA sequence. The sample holds fewer than 90,000 clones, roughly 86% seen once. Germline V gene data show CDR1 as LNHDA and CDR2 as SQIVND (reference sequence). Trimming removed 7 bases from V and 7 bases from J; junction bases left unmatched: 6. There are 13 residues in the CDR3. The receptor's source is a man in his sixties or seventies with active COVID-19. The sample taken for sequencing was peripheral blood. The rearrangement links TRBV19 to TRBJ2-1; 8 bases match TRBD2. Here the CDR3 reads CASTNTGGNEQFF. CDR3 nucleotides: TGTGCCAGTACCAACACGGGGGGGAATGAGCAGTTCTTC.